This record covers a single TCR beta chain. Antigen unknown. The source of the sample is a study of cytotoxic CD8 clonotypes in ibrutinib-treated CLL. Whole-study findings and limits: An increase in clonality occurred at ibrutinib response, followed by a return toward baseline at progression. Shared public clonotypes were rare, and on treatment they either got smaller or stayed the same.

The repertoire was sequenced with immunoSEQ multiplex PCR; TCRdb's copy has only in-frame clones and lacks some. The sample records approximately 200,000 clones, approximately 68% being singletons. This CDR3 contains 12 residues. Looked up from germline, CDR1 is LGHNA and CDR2 is YNFKEQ. With 9 bases clipped from V and 3 bases from J, the junction kept 4 bases outside the gene matches. The source was PBMCs, collected after 24 months of ibrutinib treatment. The genes are TRBV4-2 and TRBJ1-1, with TRBD1 identical over 7 bases. The source of this sequence is a human donor with chronic lymphocytic leukemia. CDR3 loop: CARLDRDTEAFF. Here the CDR3 DNA reads TGTGCCAGGCTTGACAGGGACACTGAAGCTTTCTTT.